A single sample is the source of the 27 T cell receptor beta chains below, sequenced in a study of cytomegalovirus exposure and HLA in healthy donors. Vbeta (60) and Jbeta (13) primers were used in the PCR. Generated by immunoSEQ multiplex PCR, the TCRdb table keeps only in-frame clones and is missing some. The table shows approximately 97,000 clones, with approximately 87% occurring only once. Sequencing was carried out using PBMCs. These receptors all stem from a man aged 35-49 years in good health and CMV-seronegative.

This clone was seen a single time. The gene calls are TRBV19 and TRBJ1-6; 10 nucleotides match TRBD1. J lost 14 bases, V lost 5 bases, and 6 bases had no gene match. Germline lookup yields CDR1 LNHDA and CDR2 SQIVND (reference sequence). The CDR3 extends over 13 amino acids. The CDR3 DNA follows: TGTGCCAGTAGTCCGGGACAGGGGTGTGCCCTCCACTTT. Amino acids: CASSPGQGCALHF.

This chain uses TRBV5-6 with TRBJ2-3, with a weak D call TRBD1 (6 bases). Trimming cost V 7 bases and J 5 bases, with 17 bases left between them. The CDR3 is 14 amino acids. Germline assignment: CDR1 SGHDT and CDR2 YYEEEE. CDR3 sequence reads: CASGIQGPEDTQYF. CDR3 sequence (DNA): TGTGCCAGCGGTATCCAGGGGCCTGAAGATACGCAGTATTTT.

Worth noting for this clone: This same CDR3 is encoded by further DNA sequences in the sample. V usage is TRBV7-2 and J usage is TRBJ2-7; 9 nucleotides agree with TRBD1. The length of the CDR3 is 15 residues. J gave up 4 bases and V 1 base, and 5 bases lay outside the gene matches. Germline CDR1 SGHTA, CDR2 FQGNSA. In nucleotides, the CDR3 is TGTGCCAGCAGCTTAGTTGGGACAGGGAGTTACGAGCAGTACTTC. Translation: CASSLVGTGSYEQYF.

In its sample, this clone was seen once. One junction end does not reproduce the germline sequence, and a read error may be involved. The chain joins TRBV7-7 to TRBJ2-7; TRBD1 matches 12 bases. The CDR3 covers 19 residues. Germline CDR1 and CDR2: SSHAT and FNYEAQ (reference sequence). The CDR3 sequence: CASREPGQGAGIANYEQYF. The CDR3 nucleotides read TGTGCTAGCAGAGAACCGGGACAGGGGGCCGGGATTGCTAACTACGAGCAGTACTTC.

V gene TRBV30 combines with J gene TRBJ2-1; 7 nucleotides line up with TRBD2. In germline, CDR1 is GTSNPN, CDR2 SVGIG (reference sequence). The V and J ends lost 8 bases and 4 bases, in that order; junction bases with no gene match: 2. CDR3 size: 11 residues. CDR3 amino acids: CAGGGYNEQFF. The CDR3 bases are TGTGCCGGGGGGGGTTACAATGAGCAGTTCTTC.

This clone came up a few times. The same CDR3 arises from other DNA sequences in this sample as well. The chain has TRBV11-2 and TRBJ2-7, with D maybe TRBD1 (6 bases). The germline gives CDR1 SGHAT, CDR2 FQNNGV. The CDR3 runs 13 residues. Trimming cost V 6 bases and J 4 bases, with 13 bases left between them. This CDR3 is CASSLTGLYEQYF. CDR3 DNA: TGTGCCAGCAGTCTGACAGGATTATACGAGCAGTACTTC.

The genes are TRBV7-3 and TRBJ2-1, with TRBD2 matching over 12 bases. The CDR3 runs 15 residues. V lost 5 bases and J lost 5; bases outside the gene matches: 4. CDR1 SGHTA and CDR2 FQGTGA come from the germline V gene. CDR3 nucleotide sequence: TGTGCCAGCAGCCTCCTAGCGGGGGGGGACAATGAGCAGTTCTTC. This sequence encodes CASSLLAGGDNEQFF. Full variable domain (outside the CDR3, taken from reference TRBV7-3 and TRBJ2-1): GAGVSQTPSNKVTEKGKYVELRCDPISGHTALYWYRQSLGQGPEFLIYFQGTGAADDSGLPNDRFFAVRPEGSVSTLKIQRTERGDSAVYLCASSLLAGGDNEQFFGPGTRLTVL.

The chain employs TRBV11-2 and TRBJ2-5; no definite D call. The ends were cut back, 3 bases at V and 5 bases at J, with 7 bases in the middle. Germline V CDR1 and CDR2: SGHAT, FQNNGV. This CDR3 contains 12 residues. The CDR3 DNA reads as TGTGCCAGCAGCTTTTCACGGGAGACCCAGTACTTC. It yields the protein CASSFSRETQYF.

This clone occurred once. The chain has TRBV5-4 and TRBJ2-2; unclear D gene. Germline values: CDR1 SGHNT, CDR2 YYREEE (reference sequence). Trimming pared 4 bases from V and 1 base from J, leaving 17 bases between. CDR3 length equals 17 residues. The CDR3: CASSDPLGSRNTGELFF. The CDR3 DNA is TGTGCCAGCAGCGACCCACTGGGTAGCAGGAACACCGGGGAGCTGTTTTTT. Full variable domain (outside the CDR3, taken from reference TRBV5-4 and TRBJ2-2): ETGVTQSPTHLIKTRGQQVTLRCSSQSGHNTVSWYQQALGQGPQFIFQYYREEENGRGNFPPRFSGLQFPNYSSELNVNALELDDSALYLCASSDPLGSRNTGELFFGEGSRLTVL.

The chain links TRBV18 to TRBJ1-2; 10 nucleotides align to TRBD1. The CDR3 totals 16 residues. The V segment lost 5 bases and the J segment 6 bases; nucleotides outside the gene matches: 12. The germline CDR1 and CDR2 sequences are KGHSH and LQKENI. CDR3 loop: CASSANRQGASDGYTF. CDR3 sequence (DNA): TGTGCCAGCTCAGCTAATCGACAGGGGGCGTCGGATGGCTACACCTTC.

V is TRBV10-3 and J is TRBJ1-2; 7 positions match TRBD1. V gave up 4 bases and J gave up 6 bases; unmatched junction bases: 14. This CDR3 is 16 amino acids long. CDR1 ENHRY and CDR2 SYGVKD come from the germline V gene. CDR3 nucleotides: TGTGCCATCAGTGGGGGGACAGTCAATAGGGGTGATGGCTACACCTTC. The encoded protein is CAISGGTVNRGDGYTF.

The chain recombines TRBV27 with TRBJ2-5; 7 nucleotides line up with TRBD1. The J call could be wrong; TRBJ2-7 is a better fit for the DNA end. The CDR3 extends over 13 amino acids. In germline, CDR1 is MNHEY, CDR2 SMNVEV (reference sequence). CDR3 DNA: TGTGCCAGCAGTACCCGACAGGGCCACGAGCAGTACTTC. Translation: CASSTRQGHEQYF.

The V and J genes are TRBV10-3 and TRBJ1-2; 10 bases agree with TRBD1. Per the germline V gene, CDR1 is ENHRY and CDR2 is SYGVKD. The CDR3 extends over 13 amino acids. V shed 8 bases, J shed 0 bases, and the junction held 0 bases outside the gene matches. CDR3 DNA: TGTGCCATCGGACAGGGGGCTAACTATGGCTACACCTTC. Its protein product is CAIGQGANYGYTF.

The V gene is TRBV4-1, the J gene TRBJ1-2; D not resolved. CDR3 length equals 17 residues. V dropped 2 bases and J dropped 4 bases, with 20 bases sitting between them. Germline assignment: CDR1 MGHRA and CDR2 YSYEKL. The CDR3 region is CASSQSPDPSVVYGYTF. CDR3 DNA: TGCGCCAGCAGCCAAAGCCCAGACCCAAGCGTAGTCTATGGCTACACCTTC.

This clone appeared a single time. The chain combines TRBV19 with TRBJ1-2; the match to TRBD1 covers 10 bases. CDR1 and CDR2 from the germline V gene are LNHDA and SQIVND (reference sequence). The CDR3 totals 15 residues. With V trimmed by 5 bases and J by 3 bases, 6 bases remained unmatched. The CDR3 loop is CASSSGTGVDYGYTF. The CDR3 DNA sequence: TGTGCCAGTAGTTCCGGGACAGGGGTAGACTATGGCTACACCTTC. The complete variable domain, with remaining parts taken from reference TRBV19 and TRBJ1-2, reads DGGITQSPKYLFRKEGQNVTLSCEQNLNHDAMYWYRQDPGQGLRLIYYSQIVNDFQKGDIAEGYSVSREKKESFPLTVTSAQKNPTAFYLCASSSGTGVDYGYTFGSGTRLTVV.

The CDR3: CASSTRGQGAYEQYF. DNA of the CDR3: TGTGCCAGCAGCACCAGGGGACAGGGGGCTTACGAGCAGTACTTC. The chain uses TRBV21-1 and TRBJ2-7; the table's D call of TRBD1 was not tested on the DNA. TRBV21-1 is a recognized pseudogene. This CDR3 comprises 15 residues.

This clone came up once. This sample also contains other DNA sequences that code for the same CDR3. V and J are TRBV9 and TRBJ2-3, with 8 bases lining up with TRBD1. Germline CDR1 is SGDLS and CDR2 is YYNGEE. The CDR3 length is 15 residues. V dropped 2 bases and J dropped 6; count of bases not matched to a gene: 8. The CDR3 sequence is CASSVGGQGADTQYF. The CDR3 region has the DNA TGTGCCAGCAGCGTGGGAGGTCAGGGGGCGGATACGCAGTATTTT.

This clone was seen just once. The chain carries TRBV10-1 and TRBJ1-1; D ambiguous. The CDR3 runs to 13 residues. Germline lookup yields CDR1 WNHNN and CDR2 SYGVQD (reference sequence). The V end was cut by 3 bases, the J end by 4 bases, with 9 bases between. CDR3: CASSDEEGTEAFF. The CDR3 nucleotides are TGCGCCAGCAGTGATGAGGAGGGCACTGAAGCTTTCTTT.

The rearrangement links TRBV9 to TRBJ1-5; D is unresolved. The V gene lost 0 bases and the J gene lost 4 bases, with 8 bases spanning the gap. Looked up from germline, CDR1 is SGDLS and CDR2 is YYNGEE. There are 14 residues in the CDR3. The CDR3 loop reads CASSVDPGNQPQHF. Written as DNA, the CDR3 is TGTGCCAGCAGCGTAGACCCGGGGAATCAGCCCCAGCATTTT.

The chain combines TRBV19 with TRBJ1-2, with D maybe TRBD1 (6 bases). The CDR3 is made up of 14 amino acids. V lost 5 bases to trimming and J lost 5 bases, with 15 bases between them. Germline V gene data show CDR1 as LNHDA and CDR2 as SQIVND (reference sequence). CDR3 protein: CASSLSSGDYGYTF. Written as DNA, the CDR3 is TGTGCCAGTAGTCTGTCGTCAGGGGATTATGGCTACACCTTC.

This chain uses TRBV7-8 with TRBJ2-7, with D maybe TRBD1 (6 bases). The V gene's germline CDR1 is SGHVS and CDR2 FQNEAQ. V lost 1 base to trimming and J lost 0 bases, with 7 bases between them. The CDR3 sequence is 14 residues long. The CDR3 is CASSLGQDSYEQYF. CDR3 DNA: TGTGCCAGCAGCTTAGGACAGGACTCCTACGAGCAGTACTTC.

The chain links TRBV5-1 to TRBJ2-3, with TRBD2 matching over 9 bases. Trimming cost V 2 bases and J 1 base; bases outside gene matches: 2. Per the germline V gene, CDR1 is SGHRS and CDR2 is YFSETQ. CDR3 length: 15 amino acids. CDR3 residues: CASSFIAGGTDTQYF. CDR3 nucleotides: TGCGCCAGCAGCTTCATAGCGGGGGGCACAGATACGCAGTATTTT.

This clone was detected only a few times. The J gene is TRBJ2-7, the V gene TRBV4-3, with D perhaps matching TRBD2 (6 bases). CDR1 is LGHNA, CDR2 YSLEER, per germline. V shed 4 bases and J shed 3 bases, with 10 bases lying between them. The CDR3 totals 13 residues. CDR3 sequence: CASSPGEDYEQYF. The CDR3, as DNA: TGCGCCAGCAGCCCCGGGGAGGACTACGAGCAGTACTTC.

The J gene is TRBJ2-1, the V gene TRBV2; 8 nucleotides align to TRBD1. The V gene's germline CDR1 is SNHLY and CDR2 FYNNEI. CDR3 size: 16 residues. J gave up 8 bases and V 2 bases, and 11 bases lay outside the gene matches. Here the CDR3 DNA reads TGTGCCAGCAGTGAAACAATAGGACAGGGTTTCGATGAGCAGTTCTTC. Amino acid sequence: CASSETIGQGFDEQFF.

In nucleotides, the CDR3 is TGTGCCAGCAGCTTAGATGGGCCCTACGAGCAGTACTTC. The encoded protein is CASSLDGPYEQYF. The chain carries TRBV11-2 and TRBJ2-7, with unresolved D. Germline CDR1 is SGHAT and CDR2 is FQNNGV. This CDR3 is built from 13 residues. Trimming left V 0 bases short and J 2 bases short, with 5 bases between.

The chain employs TRBV10-2 and TRBJ2-7, with D possibly TRBD2 on 7 matching bases. The CDR3 is 12 amino acids. V was shortened by 10 bases and J by 7 bases, with 17 bases between the two germline ends. CDR1 and CDR2 (germline): WSHSY, SAAADI. CDR3 coding DNA: TGCGCCACCCGGGGGGCTACCTTAGAGCAGTACTTC. Protein product: CATRGATLEQYF.

The genes are TRBV6-1 and TRBJ2-7; 8 nucleotides align to TRBD1. The CDR3 totals 14 residues. CDR1 MNHNS and CDR2 SASEGT come from the germline V gene. The J segment lost 0 bases and the V segment lost 6 bases, leaving 4 bases of the junction unmatched. CDR3: CASRAGQGSYEQYF. The CDR3 coding sequence is TGTGCCAGCAGAGCAGGACAGGGCTCCTACGAGCAGTACTTC.